These T cell receptor beta chains were read from a single sample in a study of beta chain features in type 1 diabetes. Some clones are missing from TCRdb's copy, which holds only in-frame ones; the method was immunoSEQ multiplex PCR. There are roughly 350,000 clones in the sample; about 11% occur only once, and more than 0.015% lies in the top ten. The sample consisted of naive CD4+ T cells from blood. The receptors were gathered from a woman aged 25-40 years in good health. CDR3s leave out the opening cysteine and the closing phenylalanine or tryptophan. Clone size is given for some rows only: seen once, a few or many times, or a class if the clone is expanded.

v_call clone_size cdr3_aa
TRBV2 few ASSVHNTDTQY
TRBV5-1 . ASAGTSKETQY
TRBV27 . ASSRTSGNYNEQF
TRBV10-3 . AISERGQGRYEQY
TRBV6-5 few ASSITRQGNTEAF
TRBV27 . ASRSSNRGSSTATNEKLF
TRBV7-7 few ASSPSPGSNTEAF
TRBV4-3 . ASSPFSLAGKTDTQY
TRBV28 . ASVTGHNQPQH
TRBV6-5 . ASSRDRRTDTQY
TRBV28 few ASSSPVNPQH